Shown below are 27 T cell receptor beta chains from a single sample sequenced in a study of CD8+ T cells in alopecia areata. It was cDNA, reverse transcribed from extracted RNA, that served as the sequencing template. Assay: immunoSEQ multiplex PCR; the TCRdb copy retains only in-frame clones and omits some. The table includes 150,000 to 200,000 clones, 55% to 65% detected once. Sequencing was carried out using CD4+ T cells sorted from blood. The receptors here all came from a human donor in good health.

In its sample, this clone was seen once. In nucleotides, the CDR3 is TGTGCCTGGAGTCTTAACAGGGAATCGGCTTTCTTT. Protein: CAWSLNRESAFF. This chain links TRBV30 with TRBJ1-1; the D gene is possibly TRBD1 (6 bases). CDR1 is GTSNPN and CDR2 is SVGIG in the germline V gene (reference sequence). The V end was cut by 2 bases, the J end by 11 bases, with 15 bases between. CDR3 length: 12 residues.

This clone was detected only a few times. V gene TRBV28 combines with J gene TRBJ2-1; TRBD2 matches at 11 bases. The CDR3 is 18 amino acids. Germline CDR1 reads MDHEN; CDR2 reads SYDVKM. V lost 3 bases, J lost 0 bases, and 7 bases stayed unmatched. In nucleotides, the CDR3 is TGTGCCAGCAGTTTTAGTAGCGGGAGGGCCGACTCCTACAATGAGCAGTTCTTC. It yields the protein CASSFSSGRADSYNEQFF.

This clone was observed a few times. The genes are TRBV11-2 and TRBJ2-1; D is unresolved. The CDR3 contains 17 residues. Germline V gene lookup returns CDR1 SGHAT and CDR2 FQNNGV. V was shortened by 5 bases and J by 4 bases, with 21 bases between the two germline ends. DNA for the CDR3: TGTGCCAGCAGCACCCTACGACGGGCCCATCCGTACAATGAGCAGTTCTTC. Amino acids: CASSTLRRAHPYNEQFF.

This chain connects TRBV2 to TRBJ2-5; TRBD2 might be the D (6 bases). The CDR3 spans 15 residues. V was clipped by 4 bases and J by 0 bases, with 12 bases between them. In germline, CDR1 is SNHLY, CDR2 FYNNEI. The CDR3 loop is CASSAGGTYQETQYF. The CDR3 DNA is TGTGCCAGCAGTGCGGGCGGGACTTACCAAGAGACCCAGTACTTC. The full variable domain, with the rest looked up from reference TRBV2 and TRBJ2-5, is EPEVTQTPSHQVTQMGQEVILRCVPISNHLYFYWYRQILGQKVEFLVSFYNNEISEKSEIFDDQFSVERPDGSNFTLKIRSTKLEDSAMYFCASSAGGTYQETQYFGPGTRLLVL.

The V and J genes are TRBV6-1 and TRBJ1-5; 8 bases align to TRBD1. The CDR3 spans 16 residues. Germline V gene sequence: CDR1 MNHNS, CDR2 SASEGT. J gave up 6 bases and V 2 bases, and 9 bases lay outside the gene matches. CDR3: CASSELGQGLGQPQHF. CDR3 DNA: TGTGCCAGCAGTGAATTAGGACAGGGATTAGGTCAGCCCCAGCATTTT.

V gene TRBV30 combines with J gene TRBJ1-1; the D is unclear. The CDR3 has 14 amino acids. The germline V and J ends were trimmed by 3 bases and 0 bases, with 11 bases remaining between them. Germline CDR1 GTSNPN, CDR2 SVGIG (reference sequence). The CDR3 nucleotides are TGTGCCTGGAGCCAATGGGGAATGAACACTGAAGCTTTCTTT. Protein sequence: CAWSQWGMNTEAFF.

The chain uses TRBV29-1 and TRBJ2-1; 8 nucleotides agree with TRBD2. Losses at the gene ends were 6 bases for V and 6 bases for J; bases not matched to a gene: 19. This CDR3 is 17 amino acids long. The germline V gene has CDR1 SQVTM and CDR2 ANQGSEA. CDR3 loop: CSVKLVTGGPSFNEQFF. DNA of the CDR3: TGCAGCGTCAAACTGGTGACGGGAGGGCCATCTTTCAATGAGCAGTTCTTC.

This clone was seen a handful of times. The V call is TRBV29-1, the J call TRBJ1-2; D is possibly TRBD1 (6 bases). V was trimmed by 0 bases and J by 8 bases, leaving 13 bases between them. The germline CDR1 and CDR2 sequences are SQVTM and ANQGSEA. This CDR3 spans 13 amino acids. CDR3 in amino acids: CSVEERQDGGYTF. The CDR3 nucleotides read TGCAGCGTTGAAGAGCGACAGGACGGCGGCTACACCTTC.

The chain carries TRBV30 and TRBJ2-1; possibly TRBD2 for D (5 bases). V lost 2 bases and J 12 bases, leaving 14 bases between the germline ends. Germline assignment: CDR1 GTSNPN and CDR2 SVGIG (reference sequence). This CDR3 region has 12 residues. CDR3 nucleotide sequence: TGTGCCTGGAGTAGGTCTGGAGAGGGGCAGTTCTTC. It yields the protein CAWSRSGEGQFF.

The chain links TRBV5-6 to TRBJ1-4; 9 bases fit TRBD1. The CDR3 is 14 amino acids. Germline values: CDR1 SGHDT, CDR2 YYEEEE. J gave up 7 bases and V 2 bases, and 3 bases lay outside the gene matches. CDR3 protein: CASSFGTGTEKLFF. In DNA, the CDR3 is TGTGCCAGCAGCTTCGGGACAGGGACTGAAAAACTGTTTTTT.

This chain joins TRBV9 and TRBJ2-1; 9 nucleotides agree with TRBD2. From germline, CDR1 is SGDLS and CDR2 YYNGEE. The CDR3 extends over 16 amino acids. J lost 0 bases, V lost 5 bases, and 6 bases had no gene match. DNA of the CDR3: TGTGCCAGCAGTGGGGGTAGCGGGAGCTCCTACAATGAGCAGTTCTTC. It encodes CASSGGSGSSYNEQFF.

The rearrangement uses TRBV25-1 and TRBJ1-1; 10 bases are shared with TRBD1. CDR3 length equals 16 residues. Germline trimming cut 1 base from V and 3 bases from J; bases unmatched to any gene: 5. Per germline, CDR1 MGHDK and CDR2 SYGVNS. The CDR3 DNA follows: TGTGCCAGCAGTGAATGGGGGACAGGGGAATACACTGAAGCTTTCTTT. Protein product: CASSEWGTGEYTEAFF.

A remark on this clone: The sample carries other DNA sequences with the same CDR3. The chain combines TRBV29-1 with TRBJ2-7; 10 positions match TRBD1. The CDR3 spans 13 residues. Germline CDR1 SQVTM, CDR2 ANQGSEA. The junction had 6 bases not matched to a gene; V was cut back by 4 bases and J by 6 bases. The CDR3 nucleotides are TGCAGCGTTGCTCGACAGGGGGCAGGCGAGCAGTACTTC. Its protein is CSVARQGAGEQYF.

The table lists this clone with many counts. The chain couples TRBV7-2 to TRBJ1-1, with unresolved D. Germline values: CDR1 SGHTA, CDR2 FQGNSA. The CDR3 consists of 13 residues. Trimming cost V 3 bases and J 2 bases, with 7 bases left between them. The CDR3 spells CASSFGYNTEAFF. For the CDR3, the DNA is TGTGCCAGCAGCTTTGGGTATAACACTGAAGCTTTCTTT. The whole variable domain, remainder taken from reference TRBV7-2 and TRBJ1-1, is GAGVSQSPSNKVTEKGKDVELRCDPISGHTALYWYRQSLGQGLEFLIYFQGNSAPDKSGLPSDRFSAERTGGSVSTLTIQRTQQEDSAVYLCASSFGYNTEAFFGQGTRLTVV.

CDR3 coding DNA: TGTGCCAGCAGCCAAGAATGGGGGGGGTGGAACCCCTATGGCAATGAGCAGTTCTTC. Translation gives CASSQEWGGWNPYGNEQFF. The rearrangement links TRBV4-2 to TRBJ2-1; the match to TRBD2 covers 7 bases. In germline, CDR1 is LGHNA, CDR2 YNFKEQ. The CDR3 extends over 19 amino acids. The J segment lost 6 bases and the V segment lost 0 bases, leaving 17 bases of the junction unmatched.

This clone was counted a few times. V usage is TRBV11-2 and J usage is TRBJ2-5; D remains unclear. Looked up from germline, CDR1 is SGHAT and CDR2 is FQNNGV. The V end lost 5 bases, the J end lost 4 bases, and 17 bases lay between the germline ends. The CDR3 sequence is 15 residues long. CDR3 region: CASSPEILVPETQYF. CDR3 bases: TGTGCCAGCAGCCCCGAAATTCTGGTTCCAGAGACCCAGTACTTC.

This clone appeared once. The chain has TRBV6-1 and TRBJ2-1, with 9 nucleotides matching TRBD2. Looked up from germline, CDR1 is MNHNS and CDR2 is SASEGT. V dropped 7 bases and J dropped 2; count of bases not matched to a gene: 6. The CDR3 has 15 amino acids. CDR3 amino acids: CASTAGTSTYNEQFF. The CDR3, as DNA: TGTGCCAGCACCGCCGGGACTAGCACCTACAATGAGCAGTTCTTC.

The chain couples TRBV19 to TRBJ1-5; D is unclear. Germline V CDR1 and CDR2: LNHDA, SQIVND (reference sequence). V was clipped by 6 bases and J by 6 bases, with 15 bases between them. This CDR3 contains 14 residues. The CDR3 nucleotides read TGTGCCAGTAGCCCAGATAAGGGTGCTCAGCCCCAGCATTTT. This gives the protein CASSPDKGAQPQHF.

This sequence joins TRBV14 and TRBJ1-2, with D hard to call. This CDR3 is built from 13 residues. The germline CDR1 and CDR2 sequences are SGHDN and FVKESK. V lost 4 bases and J 9 bases, leaving 15 bases between the germline ends. In nucleotides, the CDR3 is TGTGCCAGCAGCCCCTACCGGGCCCGAAGCTACACCTTC. Translating gives CASSPYRARSYTF.

The chain uses TRBV5-1 and TRBJ2-7; D is perhaps TRBD2 (5 bases). Deletions cut 0 bases from V and 3 bases from J, with 16 bases between. CDR1 and CDR2 (germline): SGHRS, YFSETQ. This CDR3 region has 16 residues. This CDR3 is CASSLGPSLEGYEQYF. DNA for the CDR3: TGCGCCAGCAGCTTGGGGCCGTCGCTAGAGGGCTACGAGCAGTACTTC.

The genes are TRBV7-8 and TRBJ2-5; maybe TRBD1 (5 bases). This CDR3 spans 14 amino acids. Germline CDR1 SGHVS, CDR2 FQNEAQ. V was cut by 5 bases and J by 5 bases, with 15 bases left in between. The CDR3 reads CASSAIQARETQYF. The CDR3 DNA is TGTGCCAGCAGCGCGATACAGGCGAGGGAGACCCAGTACTTC.

This clone was observed a few times. The chain carries TRBV7-8 and TRBJ2-5, with 10 bases matching TRBD1. The CDR3 contains 16 residues. Germline V gene sequence: CDR1 SGHVS, CDR2 FQNEAQ. Trimming at V came to 3 bases and at J to 3 bases, leaving 7 bases not matched to a gene. The CDR3 protein is CASSFPKTGGEETQYF. The CDR3 DNA follows: TGTGCCAGCAGCTTCCCCAAGACAGGGGGCGAAGAGACCCAGTACTTC. Looking up the rest from reference TRBV7-8 and TRBJ2-5 gives the full variable domain: GAGVSQSPRYKVAKRGQDVALRCDPISGHVSLFWYQQALGQGPEFLTYFQNEAQLDKSGLPSDRFFAERPEGSVSTLKIQRTQQEDSAVYLCASSFPKTGGEETQYFGPGTRLLVL.

The chain joins TRBV2 to TRBJ2-7; maybe TRBD1 (6 bases). CDR3 length: 14 amino acids. The germline gives CDR1 SNHLY, CDR2 FYNNEI. V was trimmed by 8 bases and J by 5 bases, leaving 19 bases between them. CDR3 protein: CASGAQGIGDEQYF. The DNA of the CDR3 is TGTGCCAGCGGCGCACAGGGAATCGGGGACGAGCAGTACTTC.

The chain has TRBV4-1 and TRBJ2-4; D remains unclear. CDR3 length equals 14 residues. V gave up 1 base and J gave up 5 bases, with 9 bases separating them. The germline gives CDR1 MGHRA, CDR2 YSYEKL. The CDR3 sequence is CASSQGYGENIQYF. CDR3 DNA: TGCGCCAGCAGCCAAGGGTACGGTGAAAACATTCAGTACTTC.

The rearrangement links TRBV9 to TRBJ2-5; either TRBD1 or TRBD2 may supply D (5 bases each). The length of the CDR3 is 15 residues. Germline values: CDR1 SGDLS, CDR2 YYNGEE. Between the trimmed V and J ends, which lost 3 bases and 4 bases, there was a span of 16 bases. The CDR3: CASSETVKRGETQYF. CDR3 DNA: TGTGCCAGCAGCGAGACCGTAAAGAGGGGAGAGACCCAGTACTTC.

The rearrangement uses TRBV25-1 and TRBJ1-6; 12 bases are shared with TRBD1. CDR1 and CDR2 (germline): MGHDK, SYGVNS. The CDR3 has 15 residues. After removal of 4 bases from V and 7 bases from J, the junction contained 2 bases not matched to a gene. The DNA for the CDR3 is TGTGCCAGCAGTGGGGACAGGGGGCCAAATTCACCCCTCCACTTT. Protein: CASSGDRGPNSPLHF.

The V and J genes are TRBV27 and TRBJ2-6; D gene unclear. The germline CDR1 and CDR2 sequences are MNHEY and SMNVEV (reference sequence). The CDR3 spans 12 residues. Trimming left V 6 bases short and J 4 bases short, with 4 bases between. The CDR3 DNA is TGTGCCAGCAGGAGAGGGGCCAACGTCCTGACTTTC. Its translation is CASRRGANVLTF.